This record covers a single T cell receptor beta chain. Germline assignment: CDR1 SNHLY and CDR2 FYNNEI. V lost 3 bases and J lost 4, with 10 bases in between. The CDR3 spans 13 residues. The data are from a study of CD8+CD57+ T cells in acquired aplastic anemia. Profiles of TCR beta VDJ and CDR3 were generated from a genomic DNA template. TCRdb ran MiXCR on the reads and lists one entry per CDR3 protein. The sample records around 200,000 distinct CDR3 sequences, approximately 48% being singletons. Previously, flow cytometry had revealed CD8+CD57+ cell expansion in the patients chosen for sequencing. Sequencing was performed on sorted CD4+, CD8+, or CD8+CD57+ T cells (not recorded which) from PBMCs. This receptor was identified in a human donor with aplastic anemia. The chain combines TRBV2 with TRBJ2-7; maybe TRBD1 (5 bases). The CDR3 coding sequence is TGTGCCAGCAGTGACACAGGTATTTACGAGCAGTACTTC. Protein sequence: CASSDTGIYEQYF. The full variable domain, in which reference TRBV2 and TRBJ2-7 provide the parts outside the CDR3, is EPEVTQTPSHQVTQMGQEVILRCVPISNHLYFYWYRQILGQKVEFLVSFYNNEISEKSEIFDDQFSVERPDGSNFTLKIRSTKLEDSAMYFCASSDTGIYEQYFGPGTRLTVT.